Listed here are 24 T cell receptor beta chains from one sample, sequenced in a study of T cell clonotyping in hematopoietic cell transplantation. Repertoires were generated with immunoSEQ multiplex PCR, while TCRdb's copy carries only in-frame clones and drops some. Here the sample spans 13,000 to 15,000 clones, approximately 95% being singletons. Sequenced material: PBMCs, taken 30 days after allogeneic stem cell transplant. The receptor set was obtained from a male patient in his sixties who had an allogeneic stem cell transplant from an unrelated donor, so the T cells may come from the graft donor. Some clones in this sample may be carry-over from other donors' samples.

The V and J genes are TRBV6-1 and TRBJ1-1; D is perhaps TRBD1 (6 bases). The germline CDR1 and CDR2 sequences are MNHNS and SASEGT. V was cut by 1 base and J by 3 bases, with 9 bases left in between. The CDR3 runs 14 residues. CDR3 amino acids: CASSEVWGHTEAFF. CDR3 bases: TGTGCCAGCAGTGAAGTTTGGGGGCACACTGAAGCTTTCTTT.

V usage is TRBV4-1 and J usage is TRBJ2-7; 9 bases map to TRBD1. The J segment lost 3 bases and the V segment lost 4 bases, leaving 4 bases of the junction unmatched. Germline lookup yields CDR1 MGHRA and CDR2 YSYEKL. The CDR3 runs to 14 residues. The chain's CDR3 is CASSRPGQGYEQYF. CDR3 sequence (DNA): TGCGCCAGCAGCCGACCGGGACAGGGCTACGAGCAGTACTTC.

The CDR3 here is CASSEAKDSGANVLTF. In nucleotides, the CDR3 is TGTGCCAGCAGTGAAGCAAAGGACTCTGGGGCCAACGTCCTGACTTTC. This chain links TRBV2 with TRBJ2-6; no clear D gene. The CDR3 contains 16 residues. Germline CDR1 SNHLY, CDR2 FYNNEI. V shed 0 bases and J shed 0 bases, with 6 bases lying between them.

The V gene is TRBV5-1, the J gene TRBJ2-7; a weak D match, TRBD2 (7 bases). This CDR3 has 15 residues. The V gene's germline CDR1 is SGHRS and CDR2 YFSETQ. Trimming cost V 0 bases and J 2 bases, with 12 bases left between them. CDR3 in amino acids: CASSLEGGGPYEQYF. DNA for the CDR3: TGCGCCAGCAGCTTGGAAGGGGGGGGGCCCTACGAGCAGTACTTC.

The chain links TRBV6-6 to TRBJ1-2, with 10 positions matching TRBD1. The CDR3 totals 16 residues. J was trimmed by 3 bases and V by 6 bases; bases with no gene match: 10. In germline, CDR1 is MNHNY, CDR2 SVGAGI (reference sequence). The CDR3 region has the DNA TGTGCCAGCAGATCCGGGACAGGGGTTAGGGACTATGGCTACACCTTC. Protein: CASRSGTGVRDYGYTF.

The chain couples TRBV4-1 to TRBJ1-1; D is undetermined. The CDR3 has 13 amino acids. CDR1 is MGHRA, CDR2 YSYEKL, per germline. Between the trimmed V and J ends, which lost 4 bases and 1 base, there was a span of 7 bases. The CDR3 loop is CASSRSENTEAFF. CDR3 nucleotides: TGCGCCAGCAGCCGCAGTGAGAACACTGAAGCTTTCTTT.

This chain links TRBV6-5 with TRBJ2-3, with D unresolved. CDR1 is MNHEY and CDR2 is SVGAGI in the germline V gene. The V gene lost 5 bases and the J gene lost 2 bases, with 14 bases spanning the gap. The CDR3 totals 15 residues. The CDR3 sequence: CASSPRRPNTDTQYF. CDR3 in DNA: TGTGCCAGCAGTCCCCGCCGGCCGAACACAGATACGCAGTATTTT.

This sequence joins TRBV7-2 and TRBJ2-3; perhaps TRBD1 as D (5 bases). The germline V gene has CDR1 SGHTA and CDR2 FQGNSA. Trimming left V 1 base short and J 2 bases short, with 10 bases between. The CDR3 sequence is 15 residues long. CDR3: CASSLGQGLTDTQYF. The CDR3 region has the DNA TGTGCCAGCAGCTTAGGCCAGGGCCTCACAGATACGCAGTATTTT.

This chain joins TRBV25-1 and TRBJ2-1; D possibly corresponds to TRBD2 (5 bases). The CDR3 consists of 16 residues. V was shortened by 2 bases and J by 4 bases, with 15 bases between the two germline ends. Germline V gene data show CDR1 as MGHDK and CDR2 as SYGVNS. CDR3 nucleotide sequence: TGTGCCAGCAGTGAAATCGCCTTCGGGATGTACAATGAGCAGTTCTTC. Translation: CASSEIAFGMYNEQFF.

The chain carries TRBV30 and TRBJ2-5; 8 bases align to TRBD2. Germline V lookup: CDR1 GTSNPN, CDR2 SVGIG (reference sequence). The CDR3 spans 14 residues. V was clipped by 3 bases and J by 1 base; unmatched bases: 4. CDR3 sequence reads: CAWRWRGAQETQYF. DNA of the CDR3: TGTGCCTGGAGATGGCGGGGGGCCCAAGAGACCCAGTACTTC. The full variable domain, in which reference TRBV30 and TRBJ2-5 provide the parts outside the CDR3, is SQTIHQWPATLVQPVGSPLSLECTVEGTSNPNLYWYRQAAGRGLQLLFYSVGIGQISSEVPQNLSASRPQDRQFILSSKKLLLSDSGFYLCAWRWRGAQETQYFGPGTRLLVL.

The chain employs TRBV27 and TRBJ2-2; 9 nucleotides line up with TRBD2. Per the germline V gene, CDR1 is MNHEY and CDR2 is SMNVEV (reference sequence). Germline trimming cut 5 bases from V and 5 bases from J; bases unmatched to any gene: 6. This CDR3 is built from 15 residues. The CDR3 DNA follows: TGTGCCAGCAGTCAGACTAGCGGACCAACCGGGGAGCTGTTTTTT. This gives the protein CASSQTSGPTGELFF.

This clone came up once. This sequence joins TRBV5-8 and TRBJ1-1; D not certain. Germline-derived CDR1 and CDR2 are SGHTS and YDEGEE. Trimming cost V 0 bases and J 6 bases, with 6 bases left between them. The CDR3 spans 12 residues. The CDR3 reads CASSLVAAEAFF. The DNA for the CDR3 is TGTGCCAGCAGCTTGGTGGCGGCTGAAGCTTTCTTT.

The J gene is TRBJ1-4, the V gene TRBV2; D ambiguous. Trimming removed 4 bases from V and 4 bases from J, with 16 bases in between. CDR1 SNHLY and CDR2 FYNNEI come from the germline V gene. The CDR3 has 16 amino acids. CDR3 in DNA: TGTGCCAGCAGTGGGGCGGTTCCCTCGGGTAATGAAAAACTGTTTTTT. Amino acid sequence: CASSGAVPSGNEKLFF.

This chain's CDR3 is CASSLASGSYEQYF. CDR3 bases: TGCGCCAGCAGCTTGGCTAGCGGGAGCTACGAGCAGTACTTC. V is TRBV5-1 and J is TRBJ2-7; 10 positions agree with TRBD2. The CDR3 is 14 amino acids. Germline CDR1 and CDR2: SGHRS and YFSETQ. Trimming took 0 bases from V and 3 from J; bases not matched to a gene: 0.

The CDR3 spells CASSFVGQGAGTEAFF. CDR3 sequence (DNA): TGTGCCAGCAGTTTTGTGGGACAGGGGGCCGGAACTGAAGCTTTCTTT. This chain connects TRBV28 to TRBJ1-1; 12 nucleotides align to TRBD1. Germline V gene sequence: CDR1 MDHEN, CDR2 SYDVKM. This CDR3 is 16 amino acids long. Unmatched junction bases numbered 7, after V lost 3 bases and J lost 5 bases.

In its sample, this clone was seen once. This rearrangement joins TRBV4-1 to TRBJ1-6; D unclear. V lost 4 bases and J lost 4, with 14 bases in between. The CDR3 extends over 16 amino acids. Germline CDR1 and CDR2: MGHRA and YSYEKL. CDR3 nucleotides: TGCGCCAGCAGCCCAAACGCCCGAGGGTATAATTCACCCCTCCACTTT. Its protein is CASSPNARGYNSPLHF.

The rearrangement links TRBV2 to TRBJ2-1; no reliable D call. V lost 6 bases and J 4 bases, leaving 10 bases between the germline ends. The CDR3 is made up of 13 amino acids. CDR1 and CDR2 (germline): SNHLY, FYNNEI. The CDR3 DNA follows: TGTGCCAGCAGGAGGACCGAGTACAATGAGCAGTTCTTC. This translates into CASRRTEYNEQFF.

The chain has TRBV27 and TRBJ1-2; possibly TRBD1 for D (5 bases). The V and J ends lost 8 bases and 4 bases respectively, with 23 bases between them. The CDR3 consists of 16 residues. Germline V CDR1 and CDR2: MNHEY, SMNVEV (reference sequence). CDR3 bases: TGTGCCAGCGGGCTGGTCAGGACAAGGTCCTTCTATGGCTACACCTTC. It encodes CASGLVRTRSFYGYTF.

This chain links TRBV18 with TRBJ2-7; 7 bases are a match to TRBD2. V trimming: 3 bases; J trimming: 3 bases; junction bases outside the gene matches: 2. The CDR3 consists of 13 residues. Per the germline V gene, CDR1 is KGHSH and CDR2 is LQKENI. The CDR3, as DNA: TGTGCCAGCTCACCGGGGACTAACTACGAGCAGTACTTC. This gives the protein CASSPGTNYEQYF. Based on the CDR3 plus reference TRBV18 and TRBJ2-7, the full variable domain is NAGVMQNPRHLVRRRGQEARLRCSPMKGHSHVYWYRQLPEEGLKFMVYLQKENIIDESGMPKERFSAEFPKEGPSILRIQQVVRGDSAAYFCASSPGTNYEQYFGPGTRLTVT.

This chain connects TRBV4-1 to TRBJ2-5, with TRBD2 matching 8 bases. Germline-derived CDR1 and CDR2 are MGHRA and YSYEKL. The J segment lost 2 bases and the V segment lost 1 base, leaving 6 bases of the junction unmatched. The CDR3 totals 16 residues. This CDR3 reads CASSQVAGGIQETQYF. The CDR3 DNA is TGCGCCAGCAGCCAAGTGGCGGGGGGTATACAAGAGACCCAGTACTTC.

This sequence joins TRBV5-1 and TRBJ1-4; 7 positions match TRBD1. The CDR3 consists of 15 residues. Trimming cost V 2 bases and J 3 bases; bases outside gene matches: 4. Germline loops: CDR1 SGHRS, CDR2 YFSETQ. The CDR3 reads CASSLGGQANEKLFF. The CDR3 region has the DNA TGCGCCAGCAGCTTAGGCGGACAGGCTAATGAAAAACTGTTTTTT.

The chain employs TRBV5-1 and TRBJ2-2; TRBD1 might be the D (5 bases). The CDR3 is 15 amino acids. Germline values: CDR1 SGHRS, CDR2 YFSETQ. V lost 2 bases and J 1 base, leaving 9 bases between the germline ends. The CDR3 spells CASSFWGENTGELFF. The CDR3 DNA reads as TGCGCCAGCAGCTTTTGGGGCGAGAACACCGGGGAGCTGTTTTTT.

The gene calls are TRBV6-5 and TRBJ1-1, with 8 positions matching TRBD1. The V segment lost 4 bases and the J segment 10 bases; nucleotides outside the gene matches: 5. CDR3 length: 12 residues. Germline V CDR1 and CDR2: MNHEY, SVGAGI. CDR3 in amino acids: CASSSTGGAAFF. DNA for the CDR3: TGTGCCAGCAGTTCAACAGGGGGAGCAGCTTTCTTT.

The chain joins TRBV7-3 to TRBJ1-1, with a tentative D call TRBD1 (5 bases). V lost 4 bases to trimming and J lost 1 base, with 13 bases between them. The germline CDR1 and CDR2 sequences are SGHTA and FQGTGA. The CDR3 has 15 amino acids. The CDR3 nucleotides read TGTGCCAGCAGCTCGGGAGGGGCGCCGAACACTGAAGCTTTCTTT. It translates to CASSSGGAPNTEAFF.